The entry below describes one TCR beta chain. The entry originates in a study of technical replicates of blood from a few donors. The table came from immunoSEQ multiplex PCR; TCRdb's copy has only in-frame clones and leaves some out. The data hold fewer than 85,000 clones, with 90% observed a single time. The germline V gene has CDR1 MRHNA and CDR2 SNTAGT. The CDR3 is made up of 15 amino acids. V lost 8 bases, J lost 4 bases, and 14 bases stayed unmatched. V and J are TRBV6-4 and TRBJ2-7, with 7 bases matching TRBD2. This TCR was recovered from a human donor in good health. Some clones in this sample may be carry-over from other donors' samples. The sample taken for sequencing was PBMCs. The CDR3 is CASRQYPSGEYEQYF. In nucleotides, the CDR3 is TGTGCCAGCCGACAGTACCCTAGCGGCGAGTACGAGCAGTACTTC.